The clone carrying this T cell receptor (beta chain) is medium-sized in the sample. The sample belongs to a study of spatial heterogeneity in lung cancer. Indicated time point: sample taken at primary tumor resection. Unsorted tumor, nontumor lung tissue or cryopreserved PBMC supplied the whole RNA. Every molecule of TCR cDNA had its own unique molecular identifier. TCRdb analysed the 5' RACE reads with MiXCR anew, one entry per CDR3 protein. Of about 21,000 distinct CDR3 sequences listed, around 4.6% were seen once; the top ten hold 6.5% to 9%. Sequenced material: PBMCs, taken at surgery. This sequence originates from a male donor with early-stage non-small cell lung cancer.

CDR3 protein: CSAQELATKNIQYF. The CDR3 nucleotides are TGCAGTGCTCAGGAACTAGCAACCAAAAACATTCAGTACTTC. This sequence joins TRBV20-1 and TRBJ2-4; the D gene is possibly TRBD2 (6 bases). The V end was cut by 5 bases, the J end by 2 bases, with 13 bases between. The CDR3 sequence is 14 residues long. Germline V gene sequence: CDR1 DFQATT, CDR2 SNEGSKA (reference sequence).